This is a list of T cell receptor beta chains from one sample in a study of cytotoxic CD8 clonotypes in ibrutinib-treated CLL. TCRdb's copy holds only in-frame clones and misses some; the assay was immunoSEQ multiplex PCR. Counted here are fewer than 400,000 clones, roughly two thirds occurring once; the ten biggest clones make up just under 6.5%. The material sequenced was PBMCs, taken after 36 months of ibrutinib treatment. These receptor sequences come from a human donor with chronic lymphocytic leukemia. CDR3s include the opening cysteine and the closing phenylalanine or tryptophan. D genes are given only for firm matches. A row's size may be missing; if present it is once, few, many or a size class.

length,size,V,D,J,CDR3,DNA
14,-,TRBV25-1,-,TRBJ1-1,CASSSLDMNTEAFF,TGTGCCAGCAGTTCTTTAGACATGAACACTGAAGCTTTCTTT
13,-,TRBV11-3,-,TRBJ2-3,CASSSGGADTQYF,TGTGCCAGCAGCTCCGGAGGGGCAGATACGCAGTATTTT
15,-,TRBV10-3,-,TRBJ2-1,CAISESWLGNNEQFF,TGTGCCATCAGTGAGTCGTGGTTGGGGAACAATGAGCAGTTCTTC
15,few,TRBV14,-,TRBJ1-6,CASSQGSSYNSPLHF,TGTGCCAGCAGCCAGGGGAGCTCCTATAATTCACCCCTCCACTTT
16,-,TRBV6-5,TRBD1,TRBJ1-2,CASSYSSGTGGYGYTF,TGTGCCAGCAGTTACTCGTCCGGGACAGGGGGTTATGGCTACACCTTC
12,-,TRBV10-3,-,TRBJ1-2,CAISAEGGSYTF,TGTGCCATCAGCGCAGAAGGGGGTAGCTACACCTTC
12,-,TRBV28,-,TRBJ2-3,CASSQSTDTQYF,TGTGCCAGCAGTCAATCCACAGATACGCAGTATTTT
19,-,TRBV27,TRBD2,TRBJ2-7,CASSLTGTSGSGSSYEQYF,TGTGCCAGCAGTTTGACCGGGACTAGCGGGAGTGGGAGCTCCTACGAGCAGTACTTC
13,-,TRBV15,-,TRBJ2-4,CATSPYGEDIQYF,TGTGCCACCAGCCCCTACGGCGAGGACATTCAGTACTTC
12,-,TRBV28,-,TRBJ1-5,CASRGGRAPQHF,TGTGCCAGCAGGGGAGGGCGGGCGCCCCAGCATTTT
15,few,TRBV6-1,-,TRBJ1-5,CASSVKGPSNQPQHF,TGTGCCAGCAGTGTCAAGGGACCCAGCAATCAGCCCCAGCATTTT
16,-,TRBV6-6,TRBD2,TRBJ2-3,CASSFPTSGITDTQYF,TGTGCCAGCAGTTTCCCGACTAGCGGGATAACAGATACGCAGTATTTT
14,-,TRBV6-1,TRBD2,TRBJ2-7,CASSGLAGAYEQYF,TGTGCCAGCAGCGGACTAGCGGGGGCCTACGAGCAGTACTTC
14,-,TRBV27,-,TRBJ2-5,CASSSFFGPETQYF,-
14,-,TRBV4-3,TRBD2,TRBJ2-2,CASSPGLAAGELFF,TGCGCCAGCAGCCCCGGACTAGCGGCCGGGGAGCTGTTTTTT
13,-,TRBV18,-,TRBJ1-2,CASSPGQSYGYTF,TGTGCCAGCTCGCCAGGACAGTCCTATGGCTACACCTTC
12,-,TRBV9,-,TRBJ2-7,CASSRGFDEQYF,TGTGCCAGCAGCAGAGGGTTCGACGAGCAGTACTTC
12,few,TRBV7-2,-,TRBJ2-7,CASSFGTRGQYF,TGTGCCAGCAGCTTTGGGACACGGGGGCAGTACTTC
15,few,TRBV19,-,TRBJ2-7,CASTQGGGPSYEQYF,TGTGCCAGTACCCAGGGGGGAGGACCCTCCTACGAGCAGTACTTC
14,-,TRBV12-5,-,TRBJ1-3,CASGVGSSGNTIYF,TGTGCTAGTGGGGTGGGGAGCTCTGGAAACACCATATATTTT
13,few,TRBV7-3,-,TRBJ2-7,CASSLTRTYEQYF,TGTGCCAGCAGCTTAACTCGGACCTACGAGCAGTACTTC
14,-,TRBV29-1,TRBD1,TRBJ2-3,CSVVLDRETDTQYF,TGCAGCGTTGTATTGGACAGGGAAACAGATACGCAGTATTTT
14,few,TRBV7-8,-,TRBJ2-3,CASSPPYGVDTQYF,TGTGCCAGCAGCCCTCCATACGGGGTCGATACGCAGTATTTT
16,once,TRBV28,TRBD2,TRBJ2-5,CASSLRLAGLQETQYF,TGTGCCAGCAGTTTGAGGCTAGCGGGGCTCCAAGAGACCCAGTACTTC
16,few,TRBV11-2,TRBD1,TRBJ1-1,CASSLWTGMGNTEAFF,TGTGCCAGCAGCCTATGGACAGGCATGGGGAACACTGAAGCTTTCTTT